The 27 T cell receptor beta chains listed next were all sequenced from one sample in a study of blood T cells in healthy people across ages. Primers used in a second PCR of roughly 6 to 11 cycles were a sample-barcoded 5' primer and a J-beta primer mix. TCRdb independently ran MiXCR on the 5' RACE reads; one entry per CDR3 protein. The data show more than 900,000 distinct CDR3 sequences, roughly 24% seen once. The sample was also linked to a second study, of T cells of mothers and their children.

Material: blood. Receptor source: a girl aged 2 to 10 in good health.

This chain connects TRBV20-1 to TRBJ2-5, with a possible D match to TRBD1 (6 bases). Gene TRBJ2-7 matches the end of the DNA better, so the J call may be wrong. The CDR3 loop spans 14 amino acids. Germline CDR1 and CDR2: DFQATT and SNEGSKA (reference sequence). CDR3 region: CSCTSGTTQYEQYF. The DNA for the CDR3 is TGCAGTTGCACATCCGGGACAACACAATACGAGCAGTACTTC.

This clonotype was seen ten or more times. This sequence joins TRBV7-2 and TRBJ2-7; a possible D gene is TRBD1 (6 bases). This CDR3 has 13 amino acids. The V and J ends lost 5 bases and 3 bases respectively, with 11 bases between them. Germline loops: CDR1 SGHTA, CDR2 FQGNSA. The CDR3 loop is CASSPVGGYEQYF. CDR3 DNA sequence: TGTGCCAGCAGCCCCGTAGGGGGCTACGAGCAGTACTTC.

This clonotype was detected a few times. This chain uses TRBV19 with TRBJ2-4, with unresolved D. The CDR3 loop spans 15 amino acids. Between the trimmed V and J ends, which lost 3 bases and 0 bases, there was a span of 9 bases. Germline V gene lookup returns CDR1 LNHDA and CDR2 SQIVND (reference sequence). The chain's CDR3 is CASSIIRLAKNIQYF. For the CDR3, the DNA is TGTGCCAGTAGTATTATCCGCCTAGCCAAAAACATTCAGTACTTC.

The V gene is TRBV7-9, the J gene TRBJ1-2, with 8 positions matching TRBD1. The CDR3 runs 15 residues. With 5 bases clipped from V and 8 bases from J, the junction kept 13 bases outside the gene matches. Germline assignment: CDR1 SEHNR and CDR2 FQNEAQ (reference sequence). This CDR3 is CASSLSLQGADGYTF. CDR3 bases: TGTGCCAGCAGCCTCAGCCTGCAGGGGGCAGACGGCTACACCTTC.

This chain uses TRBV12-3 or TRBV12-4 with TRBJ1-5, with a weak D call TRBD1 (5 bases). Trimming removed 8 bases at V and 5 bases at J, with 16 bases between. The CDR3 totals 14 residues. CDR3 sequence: CASLRGTPDQPQHF. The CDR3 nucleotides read TGTGCCAGCCTTAGGGGCACTCCGGATCAGCCCCAGCATTTT.

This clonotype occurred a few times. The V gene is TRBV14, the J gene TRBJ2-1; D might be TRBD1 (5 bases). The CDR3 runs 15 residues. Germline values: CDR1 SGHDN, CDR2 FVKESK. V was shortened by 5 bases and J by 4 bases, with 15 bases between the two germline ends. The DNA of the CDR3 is TGTGCCAGCAGCTACAGGTCAGGCTTGTACAATGAGCAGTTCTTC. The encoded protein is CASSYRSGLYNEQFF.

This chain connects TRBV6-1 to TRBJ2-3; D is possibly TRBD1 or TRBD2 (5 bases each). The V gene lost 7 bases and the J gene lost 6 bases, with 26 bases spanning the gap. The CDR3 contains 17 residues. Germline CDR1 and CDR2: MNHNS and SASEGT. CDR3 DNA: TGTGCCAGCAAAACCCAGGTGGGGGATGTACTTTTGGATACGCAGTATTTT. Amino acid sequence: CASKTQVGDVLLDTQYF.

CDR3: CSASSSGREETQYF. The CDR3 coding sequence is TGCAGTGCTAGTTCTAGCGGGAGAGAGGAGACCCAGTACTTC. The chain has TRBV20-1 and TRBJ2-5; 10 nucleotides match TRBD2. The trim removed 3 bases at V and 5 bases at J, leaving 6 bases unmatched. Germline V gene sequence: CDR1 DFQATT, CDR2 SNEGSKA (reference sequence). The CDR3 spans 14 residues.

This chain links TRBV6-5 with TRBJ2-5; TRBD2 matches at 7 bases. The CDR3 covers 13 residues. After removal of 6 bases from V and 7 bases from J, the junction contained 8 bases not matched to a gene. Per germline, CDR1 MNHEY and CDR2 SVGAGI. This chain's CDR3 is CASRVPGGGTQYF. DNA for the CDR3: TGTGCCAGCAGGGTGCCGGGGGGAGGGACCCAGTACTTC.

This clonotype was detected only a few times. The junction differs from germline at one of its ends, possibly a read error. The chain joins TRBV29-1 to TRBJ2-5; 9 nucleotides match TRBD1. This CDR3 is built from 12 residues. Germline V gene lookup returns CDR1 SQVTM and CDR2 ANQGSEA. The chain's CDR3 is CSVEGDRALGGF. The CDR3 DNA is TGCAGCGTAGAAGGGGACAGGGCCCTAGGTGGCTTC.

The CDR3 region has the DNA TGTGCCACCTTCGAGACCTCCTACGAGCAGTACTTC. As protein: CATFETSYEQYF. The gene calls are TRBV6-1 and TRBJ2-7; no definite D call. CDR1 and CDR2 (germline): MNHNS, SASEGT. The CDR3 totals 12 residues. The V gene lost 10 bases and the J gene lost 0 bases, with 10 bases spanning the gap.

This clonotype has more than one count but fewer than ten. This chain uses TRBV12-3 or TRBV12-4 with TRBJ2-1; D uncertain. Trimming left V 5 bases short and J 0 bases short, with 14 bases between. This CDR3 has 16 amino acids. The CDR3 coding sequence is TGTGCCAGCAGTCTACTTAGTTCACGCTCCTACAATGAGCAGTTCTTC. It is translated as CASSLLSSRSYNEQFF.

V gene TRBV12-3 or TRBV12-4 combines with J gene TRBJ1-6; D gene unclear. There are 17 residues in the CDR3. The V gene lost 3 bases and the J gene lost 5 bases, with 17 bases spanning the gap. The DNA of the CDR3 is TGTGCCAGCAGTTTCCTAAGCACGGGATTTGATAATTCACCCCTCCACTTT. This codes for CASSFLSTGFDNSPLHF.

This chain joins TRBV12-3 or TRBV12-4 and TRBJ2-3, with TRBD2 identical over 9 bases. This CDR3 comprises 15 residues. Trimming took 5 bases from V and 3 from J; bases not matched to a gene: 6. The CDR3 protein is CASSLGLARTDTQYF. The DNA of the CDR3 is TGTGCCAGCAGTCTCGGACTAGCGAGGACAGATACGCAGTATTTT.

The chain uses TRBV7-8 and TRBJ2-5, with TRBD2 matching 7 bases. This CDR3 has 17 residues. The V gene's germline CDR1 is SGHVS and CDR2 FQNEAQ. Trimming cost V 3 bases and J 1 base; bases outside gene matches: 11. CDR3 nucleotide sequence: TGTGCCAGCAGCTTTAGAACGGCGGGGGACTTCCAAGAGACCCAGTACTTC. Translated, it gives CASSFRTAGDFQETQYF. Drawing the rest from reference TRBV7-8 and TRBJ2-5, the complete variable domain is GAGVSQSPRYKVAKRGQDVALRCDPISGHVSLFWYQQALGQGPEFLTYFQNEAQLDKSGLPSDRFFAERPEGSVSTLKIQRTQQEDSAVYLCASSFRTAGDFQETQYFGPGTRLLVL.

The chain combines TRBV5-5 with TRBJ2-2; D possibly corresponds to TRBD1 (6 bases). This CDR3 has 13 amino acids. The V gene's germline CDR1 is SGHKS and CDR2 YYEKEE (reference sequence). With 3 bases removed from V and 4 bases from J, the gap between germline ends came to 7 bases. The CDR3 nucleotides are TGTGCCAGCAGCTGGACAGCCACCGGGGAGCTGTTTTTT. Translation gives CASSWTATGELFF.

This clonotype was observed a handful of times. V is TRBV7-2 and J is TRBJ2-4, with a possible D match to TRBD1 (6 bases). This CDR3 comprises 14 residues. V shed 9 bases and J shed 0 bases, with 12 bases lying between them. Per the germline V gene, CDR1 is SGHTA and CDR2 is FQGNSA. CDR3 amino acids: CASGDTLAKNIQYF. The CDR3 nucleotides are TGTGCCAGTGGGGACACCCTAGCCAAAAACATTCAGTACTTC.

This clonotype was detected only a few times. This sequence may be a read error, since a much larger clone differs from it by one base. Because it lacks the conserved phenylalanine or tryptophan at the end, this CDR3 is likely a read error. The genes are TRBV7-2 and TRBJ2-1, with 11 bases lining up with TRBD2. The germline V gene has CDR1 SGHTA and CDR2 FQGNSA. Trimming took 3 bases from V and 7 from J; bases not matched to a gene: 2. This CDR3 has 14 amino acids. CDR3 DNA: TGTGCCAGCAGCTTGCTAGCGGGAGGTAATGAGCAGTTCCTC. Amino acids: CASSLLAGGNEQFL.

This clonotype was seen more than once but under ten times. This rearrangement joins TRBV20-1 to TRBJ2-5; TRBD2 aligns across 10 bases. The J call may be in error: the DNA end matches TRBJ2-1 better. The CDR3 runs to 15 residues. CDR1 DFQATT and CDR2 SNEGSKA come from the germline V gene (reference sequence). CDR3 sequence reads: CSAQYLAGVHNEQFF. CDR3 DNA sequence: TGCAGTGCTCAATATCTAGCGGGGGTCCACAATGAGCAGTTCTTC.

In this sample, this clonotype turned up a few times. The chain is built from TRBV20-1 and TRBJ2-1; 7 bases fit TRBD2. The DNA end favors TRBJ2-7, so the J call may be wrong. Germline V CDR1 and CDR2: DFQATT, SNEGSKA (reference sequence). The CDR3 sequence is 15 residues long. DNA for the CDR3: TGCAGTGCTAGAGATTTCAGCGGGGATATCTACGAGCAGTACTTC. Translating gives CSARDFSGDIYEQYF.

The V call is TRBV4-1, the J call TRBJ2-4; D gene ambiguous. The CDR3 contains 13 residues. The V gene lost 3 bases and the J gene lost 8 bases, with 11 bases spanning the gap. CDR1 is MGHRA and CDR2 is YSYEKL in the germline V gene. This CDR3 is CASSQGSRHIQYF. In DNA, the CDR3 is TGCGCCAGCAGCCAGGGGTCGAGGCACATTCAGTACTTC.

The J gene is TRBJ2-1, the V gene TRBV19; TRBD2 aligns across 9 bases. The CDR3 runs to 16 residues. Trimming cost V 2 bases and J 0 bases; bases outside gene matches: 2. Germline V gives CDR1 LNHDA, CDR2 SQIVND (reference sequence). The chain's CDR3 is CASSISGLASYNEQFF. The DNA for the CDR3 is TGTGCCAGTAGTATATCGGGACTAGCCTCCTACAATGAGCAGTTCTTC. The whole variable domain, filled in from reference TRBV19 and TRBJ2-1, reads DGGITQSPKYLFRKEGQNVTLSCEQNLNHDAMYWYRQDPGQGLRLIYYSQIVNDFQKGDIAEGYSVSREKKESFPLTVTSAQKNPTAFYLCASSISGLASYNEQFFGPGTRLTVL.

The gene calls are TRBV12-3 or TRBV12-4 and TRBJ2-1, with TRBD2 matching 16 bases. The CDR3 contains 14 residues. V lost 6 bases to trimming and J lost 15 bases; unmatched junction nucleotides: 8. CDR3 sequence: CASSLGLAGGRPFF. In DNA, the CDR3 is TGTGCCAGCAGCTTGGGACTAGCGGGGGGGCGACCGTTCTTC.

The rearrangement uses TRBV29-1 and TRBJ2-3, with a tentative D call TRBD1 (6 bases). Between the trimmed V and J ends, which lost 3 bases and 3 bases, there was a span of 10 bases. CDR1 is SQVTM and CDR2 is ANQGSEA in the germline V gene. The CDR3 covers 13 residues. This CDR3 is CSVDQGSTDTQYF. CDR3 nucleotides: TGCAGCGTTGATCAGGGGTCAACAGATACGCAGTATTTT.

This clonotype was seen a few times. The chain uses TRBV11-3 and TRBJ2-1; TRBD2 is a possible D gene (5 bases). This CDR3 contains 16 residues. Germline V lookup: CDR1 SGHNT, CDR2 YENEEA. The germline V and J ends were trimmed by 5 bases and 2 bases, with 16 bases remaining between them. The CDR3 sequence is CASSDPGIATYNEQFF. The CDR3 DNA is TGTGCCAGCAGCGACCCGGGGATAGCGACCTACAATGAGCAGTTCTTC.

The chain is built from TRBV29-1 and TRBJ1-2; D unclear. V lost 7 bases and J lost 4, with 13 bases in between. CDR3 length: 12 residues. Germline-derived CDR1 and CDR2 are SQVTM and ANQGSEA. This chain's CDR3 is CSAEGYGYGYTF. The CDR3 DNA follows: TGCAGCGCGGAGGGCTATGGCTATGGCTACACCTTC. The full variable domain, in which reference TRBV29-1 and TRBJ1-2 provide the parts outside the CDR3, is SAVISQKPSRDICQRGTSLTIQCQVDSQVTMMFWYRQQPGQSLTLIATANQGSEATYESGFVIDKFPISRPNLTFSTLTVSNMSPEDSSIYLCSAEGYGYGYTFGSGTRLTVV.

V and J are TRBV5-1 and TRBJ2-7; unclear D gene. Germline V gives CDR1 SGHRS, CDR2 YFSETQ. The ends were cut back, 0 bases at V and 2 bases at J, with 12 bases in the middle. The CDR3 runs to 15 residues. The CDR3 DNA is TGCGCCAGCAGCTTGGTGGGGTCCTCCCCCTACGAGCAGTACTTC. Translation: CASSLVGSSPYEQYF.